This T cell receptor beta chain came from a study of T cells in Graves' hyperthyroidism and ophthalmopathy. There were TCR beta CDR3 regions amplified from RNA transcripts. Carried out on the TCR CDR3, a first-round RT-PCR used the HTBI primer set. TCRdb re-derived calls from the multiplex PCR reads in MiXCR, one entry per CDR3 protein. Of hundreds of thousands of distinct CDR3 sequences in the sample, around a fifth are singletons; the top ten hold approximately 37%. V lost 5 bases, J lost 5 bases, and 13 bases stayed unmatched. This CDR3 contains 16 residues. CDR1 and CDR2 (germline): SGHTA, FQGNSA. Regarding this clonotype: Its cognate antigen is unknown.

Researchers barred patients who had uncontrolled infection, other autoimmune disease, pregnancy or lactation. Study conclusions and caveats: The model predicted ophthalmopathy a median around seven months before onset.

V and J are TRBV7-2 and TRBJ1-2; TRBD1 agrees at 8 bases. The receptor was derived from a man in his forties or fifties with Graves' ophthalmopathy. Input material: blood. The CDR3, as DNA: TGTGCCAGCAGCCCGATAGAGGGACAGGCTTGGTATGGCTACACCTTC. Translation gives CASSPIEGQAWYGYTF.